Presented here are 30 T cell receptor beta chains from one specimen sequenced in a study of Ad26.COV2.S vaccination and SARS-CoV-2 variants. The data were produced by immunoSEQ multiplex PCR, yet TCRdb's version contains in-frame clones alone and is incomplete. The table has about 390,000 clones, roughly nine tenths seen once; the top ten hold 3.5%. Treatment of the sample: approximately 18 received Ad26.COV2.S at low or high dose, single or two shots; about 5 received placebo; per-sample allocation not given. On day 63 after the first injection, vaccine and placebo recipients gave samples. The sequenced sample was peripheral blood, obtained in a trial of Ad26.COV2.S vaccine versus placebo. Source of these receptors: a person aged 18 to 65 who received the Ad26.COV2.S COVID-19 vaccine or a placebo.

The genes are TRBV19 and TRBJ1-4; D is unresolved. This CDR3 is built from 12 residues. CDR1 and CDR2 (germline): LNHDA, SQIVND (reference sequence). V lost 7 bases and J lost 8, with 11 bases in between. The CDR3 DNA sequence: TGTGCCAGTACCGCGAGCGGGGAAAAACTGTTTTTT. Amino acids: CASTASGEKLFF.

About this clone: Other DNA variants within this sample encode the same CDR3. This sequence joins TRBV5-6 and TRBJ1-1; TRBD1 agrees at 9 bases. The J segment lost 2 bases and the V segment lost 3 bases, leaving 2 bases of the junction unmatched. Per the germline V gene, CDR1 is SGHDT and CDR2 is YYEEEE. The CDR3 has 14 amino acids. This chain's CDR3 is CASSWTGANTEAFF. CDR3 DNA: TGTGCCAGCAGCTGGACAGGGGCCAACACTGAAGCTTTCTTT.

The V gene is TRBV7-2, the J gene TRBJ1-1; 9 bases fit TRBD1. With 5 bases clipped from V and 5 bases from J, the junction kept 9 bases outside the gene matches. Looked up from germline, CDR1 is SGHTA and CDR2 is FQGNSA. This CDR3 has 15 amino acids. CDR3 in DNA: TGTGCCAGCAGCGATACAGGGGGCGCGGGGACTGAAGCTTTCTTT. It specifies CASSDTGGAGTEAFF.

In the case of this clone: Additional DNA sequences in this sample encode the identical CDR3. The gene calls are TRBV12-3 or TRBV12-4 and TRBJ1-2; 11 nucleotides line up with TRBD1. The V segment lost 3 bases and the J segment 8 bases; nucleotides outside the gene matches: 2. The CDR3 contains 13 residues. CDR3 loop: CASSLRTGGGYTF. The CDR3 coding sequence is TGTGCCAGCAGTTTGAGGACAGGGGGCGGCTACACCTTC.

The chain has TRBV7-9 and TRBJ2-2, with D perhaps matching TRBD1 (7 bases). The CDR3 consists of 17 residues. Trimming pared 2 bases from V and 4 bases from J, leaving 17 bases between. Germline CDR1 is SEHNR and CDR2 is FQNEAQ (reference sequence). As DNA, the CDR3 is TGTGCCAGCAGCTTACTCCCGACAGGGACTTCCACCGGGGAGCTGTTTTTT. Translating it yields CASSLLPTGTSTGELFF.

The gene calls are TRBV4-3 and TRBJ1-1, with TRBD1 matching 10 bases. This CDR3 is 18 amino acids long. The junction had 16 bases not matched to a gene; V was cut back by 0 bases and J by 9 bases. CDR1 is LGHNA, CDR2 YSLEER, per germline. In DNA, the CDR3 is TGCGCCAGCAGCCAAGATGCGCGGACAGGGGGGGCACCGTGGCAAGCTTTCTTT. Its translation is CASSQDARTGGAPWQAFF.

This chain links TRBV7-9 with TRBJ2-1; D gene unclear. Germline V gene lookup returns CDR1 SEHNR and CDR2 FQNEAQ (reference sequence). V was cut by 3 bases and J by 0 bases, with 12 bases left in between. CDR3 length: 16 amino acids. CDR3 bases: TGTGCCAGCAGCTTTTTCCGCCTGCGCTCCTACAATGAGCAGTTCTTC. Residues: CASSFFRLRSYNEQFF. Together with reference TRBV7-9 and TRBJ2-1, the CDR3 gives the full variable domain: DTGVSQNPRHKITKRGQNVTFRCDPISEHNRLYWYRQTLGQGPEFLTYFQNEAQLEKSRLLSDRFSAERPKGSFSTLEIQRTEQGDSAMYLCASSFFRLRSYNEQFFGPGTRLTVL.

This clone was detected only once. The chain recombines TRBV3-1 (or the pseudogene TRBV3-2) with TRBJ2-7; perhaps D is TRBD1 or TRBD2 (7 bases each). This CDR3 comprises 13 residues. In germline, CDR1 is LGHDT, CDR2 YNNKEL (reference sequence). V was pared by 4 bases and J by 6 bases, with 13 bases between. The CDR3 sequence: CASSPGGGAEQYF. Written as DNA, the CDR3 is TGTGCCAGCAGCCCAGGGGGGGGCGCCGAGCAGTACTTC.

The rearrangement uses TRBV19 and TRBJ2-7, with D maybe TRBD1 (6 bases). Germline V gene lookup returns CDR1 LNHDA and CDR2 SQIVND (reference sequence). Trimming took off 3 bases at V and 3 bases at J, with 15 bases between the two ends. This CDR3 contains 15 residues. The CDR3 sequence: CASSMQQGQNYEQYF. CDR3 nucleotides: TGTGCCAGTAGTATGCAACAGGGACAAAACTACGAGCAGTACTTC. Variable domain in full (rest from reference TRBV19 and TRBJ2-7): DGGITQSPKYLFRKEGQNVTLSCEQNLNHDAMYWYRQDPGQGLRLIYYSQIVNDFQKGDIAEGYSVSREKKESFPLTVTSAQKNPTAFYLCASSMQQGQNYEQYFGPGTRLTVT.

Note on this clone: The same CDR3 can be traced to other DNA sequences in this sample. The chain recombines TRBV11-2 with TRBJ2-5, with D possibly being TRBD2 (5 bases). This CDR3 has 12 residues. Between the trimmed V and J ends, which lost 5 bases and 3 bases, there was a span of 7 bases. The germline V gene has CDR1 SGHAT and CDR2 FQNNGV. CDR3 nucleotide sequence: TGTGCCAGCAGCCTCGGGGAAGAGACCCAGTACTTC. It specifies CASSLGEETQYF.

To note about this clone: Other DNA sequences in this sample translate to the same CDR3. DNA of the CDR3: TGCGCCAGCAGCTTACGTACAGGGGGCGACTATGGCTACACCTTC. Residues: CASSLRTGGDYGYTF. The gene calls are TRBV5-1 and TRBJ1-2; TRBD1 matches at 9 bases. The V gene's germline CDR1 is SGHRS and CDR2 YFSETQ. There are 15 residues in the CDR3. Unmatched junction bases numbered 5, after V lost 2 bases and J lost 3 bases.

V is TRBV5-4 and J is TRBJ1-4; 9 bases fit TRBD1. J gave up 5 bases and V 3 bases, and 5 bases lay outside the gene matches. Per germline, CDR1 SGHNT and CDR2 YYREEE (reference sequence). The CDR3 has 15 amino acids. The chain's CDR3 is CASSSAGTGNEKLFF. Here the CDR3 DNA reads TGTGCCAGCAGCTCCGCCGGGACAGGGAATGAAAAACTGTTTTTT.

The chain employs TRBV15 and TRBJ2-7; D ambiguous. CDR1 and CDR2 (germline): LNHNV, YYDKDF (reference sequence). V lost 1 base, J lost 3 bases, and 13 bases lay in between. This CDR3 spans 15 amino acids. The CDR3: CATSRGADGLYEQYF. The CDR3 nucleotides read TGTGCCACCAGCAGAGGGGCAGATGGTCTCTACGAGCAGTACTTC.

This clone has more than one count but fewer than ten. The chain has TRBV19 and TRBJ2-7; D gene uncertain. The CDR3 has 14 amino acids. Trimming took 3 bases from V and 4 from J, leaving 13 bases between them. From germline, CDR1 is LNHDA and CDR2 SQIVND (reference sequence). The CDR3: CASSMYGSSYEQYF. The CDR3 region has the DNA TGTGCCAGTAGTATGTACGGCAGTTCTTACGAGCAGTACTTC.

The J gene is TRBJ2-7, the V gene TRBV12-3 or TRBV12-4; unclear D gene. V lost 7 bases and J lost 6, with 16 bases in between. The CDR3 loop spans 13 amino acids. This chain's CDR3 is CASNPIGRGEQYF. The CDR3, as DNA: TGTGCCAGCAATCCCATTGGGCGAGGCGAGCAGTACTTC.

The chain uses TRBV13 and TRBJ1-3; D gene uncertain. V dropped 6 bases and J dropped 4 bases, with 7 bases sitting between them. The V gene's germline CDR1 is PRHDT and CDR2 FYEKMQ (reference sequence). CDR3 size: 12 residues. The CDR3 loop reads CASSLTGNTIYF. CDR3 in DNA: TGTGCCAGCAGTTTGACAGGAAACACCATATATTTT.

The V gene is TRBV3-1 (or the pseudogene TRBV3-2), the J gene TRBJ1-2, with TRBD1 as a possible D gene (5 bases). Germline V gives CDR1 LGHDT, CDR2 YNNKEL (reference sequence). The ends were cut back, 4 bases at V and 7 bases at J, with 16 bases in the middle. This CDR3 has 14 amino acids. The DNA of the CDR3 is TGTGCCAGCAGCCTAACTGGGGGGGAAGGTGGCTACACCTTC. It specifies CASSLTGGEGGYTF.

V gene TRBV5-5 combines with J gene TRBJ1-6, with TRBD1 matching over 7 bases. Germline assignment: CDR1 SGHKS and CDR2 YYEKEE (reference sequence). Trimming took 9 bases from V and 6 from J; bases not matched to a gene: 6. This CDR3 is built from 13 residues. CDR3 in DNA: TGTGCCACTAGACAGGGCCTTAATTCACCCCTCCACTTT. Amino acid sequence: CATRQGLNSPLHF.

The gene calls are TRBV2 and TRBJ2-2; 8 bases match TRBD1. Trimming at V came to 6 bases and at J to 4 bases, leaving 7 bases not matched to a gene. Germline V lookup: CDR1 SNHLY, CDR2 FYNNEI. This CDR3 region has 15 residues. The CDR3 nucleotides read TGTGCCAGCAGGGGGACAGGTTGGATCACCGGGGAGCTGTTTTTT. Its protein is CASRGTGWITGELFF.

V gene TRBV18 combines with J gene TRBJ1-2, with D tentatively TRBD1 (6 bases). The CDR3 has 14 residues. V lost 2 bases to trimming and J lost 8 bases, with 15 bases between them. Germline CDR1 reads KGHSH; CDR2 reads LQKENI. CDR3 coding DNA: TGTGCCAGCTCACCAGTTCCAGGGGCACTAGGCTACACCTTC. As protein: CASSPVPGALGYTF.

J is TRBJ1-1 and V is TRBV3-1 (or the pseudogene TRBV3-2); D ambiguous. Germline V CDR1 and CDR2: LGHDT, YNNKEL (reference sequence). Trimming pared 4 bases from V and 4 bases from J, leaving 13 bases between. The CDR3 is 14 residues long. The DNA of the CDR3 is TGTGCCAGCAGCCCCCTCAATGGAGGCACTGAAGCTTTCTTT. Its translation is CASSPLNGGTEAFF.

V is TRBV2 and J is TRBJ1-4; D possibly corresponds to TRBD1 (6 bases). The CDR3 length is 16 residues. The germline V gene encodes CDR1 SNHLY and CDR2 FYNNEI. The V end lost 1 base, the J end lost 8 bases, and 17 bases lay between the germline ends. The CDR3 region has the DNA TGTGCCAGCAGTGAAGTGCGGGGGCCGGGCTACGAAAAACTGTTTTTT. It codes for CASSEVRGPGYEKLFF. Full variable domain (remainder filled in from reference TRBV2 and TRBJ1-4): EPEVTQTPSHQVTQMGQEVILRCVPISNHLYFYWYRQILGQKVEFLVSFYNNEISEKSEIFDDQFSVERPDGSNFTLKIRSTKLEDSAMYFCASSEVRGPGYEKLFFGSGTQLSVL.

This clone was seen a single time. The V call is TRBV9, the J call TRBJ2-5, with TRBD1 matching 9 bases. Germline CDR1 reads SGDLS; CDR2 reads YYNGEE. This CDR3 has 15 amino acids. J lost 2 bases, V lost 0 bases, and 2 bases had no gene match. The CDR3 sequence: CASSVEDRGQETQYF. The CDR3 DNA sequence: TGTGCCAGCAGCGTAGAGGACAGGGGACAAGAGACCCAGTACTTC.

Of note for this clone: The sample carries other DNA sequences with the same CDR3. V and J are TRBV4-1 and TRBJ2-7; TRBD1 is a possible D gene (5 bases). V lost 4 bases, J lost 0 bases, and 7 bases lay in between. Germline values: CDR1 MGHRA, CDR2 YSYEKL. This CDR3 contains 13 residues. The CDR3 protein is CASSLDSSYEQYF. DNA of the CDR3: TGCGCCAGCAGCCTCGACAGCTCCTACGAGCAGTACTTC.

This clone was picked up one time. CDR3 in amino acids: CASSLDSTLNYGYTF. In DNA form, the CDR3 reads TGTGCCAGCAGTTTGGACAGCACCCTCAACTATGGCTACACCTTC. The chain uses TRBV6-2 or TRBV6-3 and TRBJ1-2; D is perhaps TRBD1 (6 bases). The CDR3 runs to 15 residues. The germline V gene has CDR1 MNHEY and CDR2 SVGEGT. The V and J ends lost 4 bases and 2 bases respectively, with 14 bases between them.

The chain carries TRBV5-1 and TRBJ2-7; 9 bases are a match to TRBD1. CDR1 SGHRS and CDR2 YFSETQ come from the germline V gene. The CDR3 covers 13 residues. V lost 7 bases and J lost 4; bases outside the gene matches: 6. This chain's CDR3 is CASRDRVNYEQYF. The CDR3 nucleotides are TGCGCCAGCCGGGACAGGGTGAATTACGAGCAGTACTTC.

The chain recombines TRBV5-5 with TRBJ2-1; D may be TRBD1 or TRBD2 (5 bases each). Germline V CDR1 and CDR2: SGHKS, YYEKEE (reference sequence). This CDR3 contains 15 residues. The germline V and J ends were trimmed by 1 base and 8 bases, with 16 bases remaining between them. The CDR3 DNA reads as TGTGCCAGCAGCTTGCCGACCCCCCAGGGAGATGAGCAGTTCTTC. Residues: CASSLPTPQGDEQFF.

The DNA of the CDR3 is TGCGCCAGCAACGATCACCGGCGGCTGTTTTTT. This sequence encodes CASNDHRRLFF. The V call is TRBV10-2, the J call TRBJ2-2; D is undetermined. Germline V gene sequence: CDR1 WSHSY, CDR2 SAAADI. Trimming removed 7 bases from V and 13 bases from J, with 13 bases in between. CDR3 length: 11 amino acids.

The rearrangement joins TRBV3-1 (or the pseudogene TRBV3-2) to TRBJ2-3; 10 bases match TRBD2. Trimming at V came to 1 base and at J to 0 bases, leaving 7 bases not matched to a gene. This CDR3 has 18 amino acids. Germline lookup yields CDR1 LGHDT and CDR2 YNNKEL (reference sequence). The CDR3 DNA follows: TGTGCCAGCAGCCAAGGGCTAGCGGGGGATCTTAGCACAGATACGCAGTATTTT. It codes for CASSQGLAGDLSTDTQYF.

V usage is TRBV6-2 or TRBV6-3 and J usage is TRBJ1-2; perhaps TRBD1 as D (5 bases). The V gene's germline CDR1 is MNHEY and CDR2 SVGEGT. Trimming shortened V by 0 bases and J by 4 bases, and 18 bases separated the two germline ends. This CDR3 contains 17 residues. CDR3 residues: CASSYSRWRGSLYGYTF. The CDR3 nucleotides are TGTGCCAGCAGTTACTCGAGGTGGAGGGGCTCACTCTATGGCTACACCTTC.